This T cell receptor (beta chain) was identified in a study of a mutant IDH1 vaccine in newly diagnosed glioma (dated by TCRdb to about 2021). About the investigation overall: Vaccination began 4-6 weeks after radiotherapy alone, or alongside temozolomide cycles in the chemotherapy-containing groups. Of the 25 to 40 treated patients, about 60% were male and about 38% were female, and the mean age was 40.4 years. Before enrollment, most patients had been given radiochemotherapy with temozolomide as standard therapy, while the rest had received either radiotherapy alone or temozolomide alone. The week-35 safety follow-up was designated visit V12, and the week-47 end of study was designated visit V13. Peripheral blood was drawn at six visits: V03 (baseline), V05, V07, V10, V12 and V13. For exploratory analyses, around 23 treated patients had longitudinal TCRB deep sequencing done wherever samples were available. The study at large found these results: Availability determined which PBMC samples were chosen for TCRB deep sequencing. Pseudoprogression seemed to be unrelated to changes in the top peripheral T cell clonotypes found by TCRB sequencing. Immune responses induced by the vaccine were seen in roughly 95% of patients across multiple MHC alleles. The authors stated that sample limitations prevented analyses of patient blood samples from being reproduced.

According to the germline V gene, CDR1 reads WSHSY and CDR2 reads SAAADI. The CDR3 holds 13 amino acids from the cysteine to the phenylalanine. CDR3 DNA only is kept here, 39 bases in frame from base 1. V is pared back by 4 bases and J by 4 bases, with 10 bases lying between the germline termini. Receptors were amplified or captured by the immunoSEQ multiplex PCR assay. The hsTCRB Kit was used according to the manufacturer's protocol to amplify rearranged TCR beta chain sequences. An Illumina MiSeq was used to sequence the TCRB libraries. The source study handled its data this way. The proprietary platform of the kit vendor was used for demultiplexing, trimming and gene mapping. Sourced from immuneACCESS, this table was stored by TCRdb with only in-frame sequences that have V and J called. A share of the clones is absent; for the studies checked, an unresolved V gene accounts for under half, and the remainder has no known explanation. V and J calls and clone size follow that table, whereas D and trimming were derived from the DNA. The sample table contains about 94,000 clones; only one count was recorded for around nine tenths of them. Roughly 0.78% of the sample is in the top ten clones.

As concerns this clone: Its antigen is unknown. Base qualities are not recorded, but no much larger clone differs from it by a single base.

The time point label here, explained by the study, means: week 47, end of study. Each vaccine dose was 300 ug of a 20-mer mutant IDH1 peptide in Montanide, given subcutaneously with topical imiquimod. Patients received eight vaccinations in weeks 1, 3, 5, 7, 11, 15, 19 and 23, corresponding to visits V03 through V10. Donors had newly diagnosed WHO grade 3 or 4 IDH1-mutant astrocytomas with loss of nuclear ATRX. The samples were drawn from NOA16, a multicentre, single-arm, open-label phase I trial in Germany that tested a mutant IDH1 peptide vaccine in humans for the first time. Genomic DNA for TCRB sequencing was extracted from EDTA blood using the DNeasy Blood and Tissue Kit.

The starting material was PBMCs, obtained from a glioma patient whose treatment included an IDH1 peptide vaccine. The TCR originated in a woman between 45 and 65 years old with glioma. Here the chain combines TRBV10-2 and TRBJ2-5, with TRBD1 perhaps the D gene, on 6 matching bases. The CDR3 protein sequence reads: CASSAVGAETQYF. In nucleotides, the sequence is TGCGCCAGCAGTGCTGTGGGGGCAGAGACCCAGTACTTC.